This T cell receptor beta chain was captured in a study of cytomegalovirus exposure and HLA in healthy donors. Study-level findings and limits: In an earlier analysis, about 87% or about 30%: the productive usage of most TCR beta V segments.

A note on this clone: Its antigen is currently unknown.

Use of 60 Vbeta and 13 Jbeta primers characterized the PCR. This table comes from immunoSEQ multiplex PCR, and its TCRdb copy is limited to in-frame clones, with some not included. Among around 150,000 clones listed, roughly 8.8% were seen once. The germline CDR1 and CDR2 sequences are SGHTA and FQGTGA. V was shortened by 3 bases and J by 2 bases, with 5 bases between the two germline ends. The CDR3 is 14 amino acids. The clonotype originates from a woman aged 40 to 50 in good health and CMV-seropositive. The chain carries TRBV7-3 and TRBJ2-6; D not resolved. The sample consisted of PBMCs. CDR3 loop: CASSFGAGANVLTF. CDR3 coding DNA: TGTGCCAGCAGCTTCGGTGCTGGGGCCAACGTCCTGACTTTC.